Shown below are 13 T cell receptor beta chains from a single sample sequenced in a study of cytomegalovirus exposure and HLA in healthy donors. 60 Vbeta and 13 Jbeta primers were used in PCR. Only in-frame clones appear in the TCRdb table, and some are missing; sequencing was by immunoSEQ multiplex PCR. This sample has roughly 84,000 clones, with 65% to 80% found just once. Sequenced: PBMCs. All receptors derive from a human donor in good health.

In regard to this clone: One end of the junction fails to match germline, which may point to a read error. The rearrangement joins TRBV18 to TRBJ1-6; 7 bases match TRBD1. The CDR3 sequence is 15 residues long. Per germline, CDR1 KGHSH and CDR2 LQKENI. In DNA, the CDR3 is TGTGCCAGCTCGTTATCGACAGGGATTAATTCACCCCTCAACTTT. This translates into CASSLSTGINSPLNF.

The chain joins TRBV5-1 to TRBJ1-1; 7 bases are shared with TRBD1. The junction had 5 bases not matched to a gene; V was cut back by 5 bases and J by 1 base. Per the germline V gene, CDR1 is SGHRS and CDR2 is YFSETQ. The CDR3 length is 14 residues. CDR3 DNA: TGCGCCAGCAGGGATCCAGGGGGGAACACTGAAGCTTTCTTT. It is translated as CASRDPGGNTEAFF.

V gene TRBV2 combines with J gene TRBJ1-4; 7 nucleotides align to TRBD1. The germline gives CDR1 SNHLY, CDR2 FYNNEI. This CDR3 comprises 15 residues. The V segment lost 5 bases and the J segment 8 bases; nucleotides outside the gene matches: 11. The CDR3 region is CASSRVTGLWEKLFF. The CDR3 coding sequence is TGTGCCAGCAGTCGGGTGACAGGGCTATGGGAAAAACTGTTTTTT.

V and J are TRBV5-1 and TRBJ2-7, with D possibly being TRBD2 (5 bases). In germline, CDR1 is SGHRS, CDR2 YFSETQ. The CDR3 runs 16 residues. V dropped 4 bases and J dropped 5 bases, with 22 bases sitting between them. The CDR3 protein is CASSHTPGDPGDEQYF. The CDR3 DNA reads TGCGCCAGCAGCCATACCCCCGGGGATCCTGGGGACGAGCAGTACTTC. The whole variable domain, filled in from reference TRBV5-1 and TRBJ2-7, reads KAGVTQTPRYLIKTRGQQVTLSCSPISGHRSVSWYQQTPGQGLQFLFEYFSETQRNKGNFPGRFSGRQFSNSRSEMNVSTLELGDSALYLCASSHTPGDPGDEQYFGPGTRLTVT.

This chain connects TRBV19 to TRBJ2-2; 9 nucleotides align to TRBD1. V lost 7 bases and J lost 6; bases outside the gene matches: 6. Germline V gene lookup returns CDR1 LNHDA and CDR2 SQIVND (reference sequence). The CDR3 extends over 14 amino acids. The CDR3: CASTPRTGAGELFF. As DNA, the CDR3 is TGTGCCAGTACCCCTAGGACAGGGGCCGGGGAGCTGTTTTTT.

As concerns this clone: One end of the junction does not line up with germline, which may come from a read error. The V call is TRBV7-2, the J call TRBJ2-1; 12 bases are a match to TRBD2. The length of the CDR3 is 14 residues. Germline CDR1 SGHTA, CDR2 FQGNSA. Here the CDR3 reads CASSLVPSGGAEIF. The CDR3 DNA is TGTGCCAGCAGCTTAGTCCCTAGCGGGGGGGCAGAAATCTTC.

This chain connects TRBV5-1 to TRBJ2-1; D is ambiguous. Trimming took off 2 bases at V and 0 bases at J, with 9 bases between the two ends. CDR1 is SGHRS, CDR2 YFSETQ, per germline. This CDR3 is 15 amino acids long. This chain's CDR3 is CASSFTESSYNEQFF. In DNA, the CDR3 is TGCGCCAGCAGCTTCACGGAGAGCTCCTACAATGAGCAGTTCTTC.

The chain recombines TRBV5-1 with TRBJ1-3; a possible D gene is TRBD1 (5 bases). This CDR3 is built from 14 residues. Looked up from germline, CDR1 is SGHRS and CDR2 is YFSETQ. Trimming shortened V by 4 bases and J by 0 bases, and 8 bases separated the two germline ends. CDR3 bases: TGCGCCAGCAGCGACAGTTCCTCTGGAAACACCATATATTTT. Its protein is CASSDSSSGNTIYF.

In this sample, this clone is medium-sized. The J gene is TRBJ1-1, the V gene TRBV5-5; no reliable D call. CDR3 length: 14 amino acids. V lost 4 bases, J lost 1 base, and 11 bases lay in between. The germline CDR1 and CDR2 sequences are SGHKS and YYEKEE (reference sequence). This chain's CDR3 is CASSIGEGNTEAFF. CDR3 DNA sequence: TGTGCCAGCAGCATTGGGGAGGGGAACACTGAAGCTTTCTTT.

Comments on this clone: A read error is likely, as this CDR3 ends without the conserved phenylalanine or tryptophan. The chain couples TRBV6-5 to TRBJ1-2, with D unresolved. Germline V gene sequence: CDR1 MNHEY, CDR2 SVGAGI. The V and J ends lost 5 bases and 0 bases respectively, with 7 bases between them. The CDR3 is 13 amino acids. The CDR3 DNA reads TGTGCCAGCAGTCGTGGGGCTAACTATGGCTACACCTAC. Its protein product is CASSRGANYGYTY.

In this sample, this clone turned up once. The CDR3 coding sequence is TGTGCCAGCAGTTACTCGACCACCGCCCGGGGCTACGAGCAGTACTTC. It encodes CASSYSTTARGYEQYF. The chain carries TRBV6-5 and TRBJ2-7, with D possibly TRBD2 on 5 matching bases. The germline V and J ends were trimmed by 0 bases and 3 bases, with 15 bases remaining between them. This CDR3 spans 16 amino acids. Germline CDR1 and CDR2: MNHEY and SVGAGI.

The chain joins TRBV7-9 to TRBJ2-3; D remains ambiguous. The CDR3 consists of 12 residues. The V and J ends lost 2 bases and 6 bases respectively, with 6 bases between them. Germline CDR1 SEHNR, CDR2 FQNEAQ (reference sequence). The CDR3, as DNA: TGTGCCAGCAGCTTATTGAGTGATACGCAGTATTTT. Amino acid sequence: CASSLLSDTQYF.

This clone was counted only a few times. The V call is TRBV9, the J call TRBJ2-1, with 10 bases identical to TRBD2. Germline V gene data show CDR1 as SGDLS and CDR2 as YYNGEE. CDR3 length equals 16 residues. V shed 4 bases and J 0 bases; nucleotides not matched to a gene: 4. The CDR3 sequence is CASSPSGGSSYNEQFF. CDR3 DNA sequence: TGTGCCAGCAGCCCTAGCGGGGGAAGCTCCTACAATGAGCAGTTCTTC.